This T cell receptor (beta chain) stems from a study of T cells in Graves' hyperthyroidism and ophthalmopathy. Amplification of TCR beta CDR3 regions used RNA as the template. First-round RT-PCR with HTBI primers amplified the TCR CDR3 region. TCRdb itself ran the multiplex PCR reads through MiXCR, one entry per CDR3 protein. Of more than 500,000 distinct CDR3 sequences listed, under 20% are singletons. Diagnoses were made from clinical symptoms, serum measures (thyroxine and TRAb), thyroid ultrasound and orbital computed tomography. This CDR3 comprises 14 residues. Germline values: CDR1 LGHDT, CDR2 YNNKEL (reference sequence). Of note for this clonotype: Possible read error: a much larger clone is one base away.

The chain has TRBV3-1 and TRBJ1-1, with 8 bases fitting TRBD1. The sample consisted of blood. The TCR sequence derives from a woman younger than 45 with Graves' hyperthyroidism. CDR3 coding DNA: TGTGCCAGCAGTTTTTACAGGGGGAACGCTGAAGCTTTCTTT. Translation gives CASSFYRGNAEAFF.